The 32 T cell receptor beta chains listed next were all sequenced from one sample in a study of CD8+ T cells in alopecia areata. Extraction and reverse transcription of RNA yielded cDNA as the sequencing template. Data came from immunoSEQ multiplex PCR; TCRdb stores just in-frame clones and leaves some out. The sample shows 110,000 or so clones, roughly 50% of them seen only once. The treatment denotes: oral pan-JAK inhibitor, 5-10 mg twice daily. Sequences were derived from CD4+ T cells sorted from blood, sampled at week 24, from a patient treated with tofacitinib. These TCRs come from a human donor with alopecia areata.

J is TRBJ1-2 and V is TRBV6-5; 9 bases are shared with TRBD1. This CDR3 is built from 14 residues. J lost 7 bases, V lost 2 bases, and 5 bases had no gene match. Germline assignment: CDR1 MNHEY and CDR2 SVGAGI. The CDR3 DNA sequence: TGTGCCAGCAGTTACGCGGGACAGGGTCCTGGCTACACCTTC. Its protein is CASSYAGQGPGYTF.

The rearrangement joins TRBV7-9 to TRBJ2-1; D unresolved. V gave up 2 bases and J gave up 6 bases, with 5 bases separating them. The CDR3 is 12 amino acids. CDR1 and CDR2 (germline): SEHNR, FQNEAQ (reference sequence). For the CDR3, the DNA is TGTGCCAGCAGCTTAAGAGCCAATGAGCAGTTCTTC. Translating it yields CASSLRANEQFF.

The J gene is TRBJ2-2, the V gene TRBV30, with D possibly TRBD2 on 5 matching bases. Trimming removed 3 bases from V and 2 bases from J, with 10 bases in between. Germline V lookup: CDR1 GTSNPN, CDR2 SVGIG (reference sequence). The CDR3 runs to 14 residues. DNA of the CDR3: TGTGCCTGGAGAGAGACTACAAACACCGGGGAGCTGTTTTTT. It specifies CAWRETTNTGELFF.

The J gene is TRBJ2-7, the V gene TRBV6-5; weak D call: TRBD1 (6 bases). CDR1 is MNHEY, CDR2 SVGAGI, per germline. V was clipped by 7 bases and J by 3 bases, with 16 bases between them. This CDR3 is 14 amino acids long. CDR3: CASTLRVGHYEQYF. The CDR3 nucleotides read TGTGCCAGCACTCTTAGGGTGGGACACTACGAGCAGTACTTC.

The genes are TRBV5-4 and TRBJ2-7; either TRBD1 or TRBD2 may fit D (5 bases each). The CDR3 loop spans 14 amino acids. CDR1 is SGHNT and CDR2 is YYREEE in the germline V gene (reference sequence). V was pared by 10 bases and J by 2 bases, with 19 bases between. CDR3 DNA: TGTGCCTGCGGCTACGGGGCCCCTGCCTACGAGCAGTACTTC. This translates into CACGYGAPAYEQYF.

The CDR3 sequence: CASRRQGTNTEAFF. The CDR3 DNA sequence: TGTGCCAGCAGGCGACAGGGCACGAACACTGAAGCTTTCTTT. This chain joins TRBV14 and TRBJ1-1, with TRBD1 identical over 7 bases. Unmatched junction bases numbered 5, after V lost 6 bases and J lost 1 base. The germline V gene has CDR1 SGHDN and CDR2 FVKESK. The CDR3 loop spans 14 amino acids.

This clone was detected only once. The rearrangement links TRBV14 to TRBJ2-4; the D gene could be TRBD1 or TRBD2 (5 bases each). This CDR3 contains 14 residues. Trimming stripped 4 bases from V and 0 bases from J, with 7 bases between. Per germline, CDR1 SGHDN and CDR2 FVKESK. The CDR3 region has the DNA TGTGCCAGCAGCCCGGGGCTAGCCAAAAACATTCAGTACTTC. Protein: CASSPGLAKNIQYF.

This rearrangement joins TRBV7-2 to TRBJ1-1; D not certain. Trimming left V 2 bases short and J 5 bases short, with 18 bases between. Per the germline V gene, CDR1 is SGHTA and CDR2 is FQGNSA. The CDR3 has 16 amino acids. CDR3 DNA sequence: TGTGCCAGCAGCTTATACGGGGTAGTGGGAGGTACTGAAGCTTTCTTT. It codes for CASSLYGVVGGTEAFF.

This clone was recorded a few times. The junction departs from germline at one end; a sequencing error may be responsible. Other nucleotide sequences from this sample produce the same CDR3. The chain joins TRBV7-7 to TRBJ2-2; perhaps TRBD2 as D (6 bases). Germline V gene lookup returns CDR1 SSHAT and CDR2 FNYEAQ (reference sequence). The CDR3 has 15 amino acids. The CDR3 DNA reads as TGTGCTAGCAGCCCCGGGACTCCGAACACCGGGGAGCTGTTTTTT. Translation gives CASSPGTPNTGELFF.

The chain couples TRBV29-1 to TRBJ2-3; TRBD2 agrees at 12 bases. Looked up from germline, CDR1 is SQVTM and CDR2 is ANQGSEA. Trimming removed 5 bases from V and 9 bases from J; junction bases left unmatched: 9. The CDR3 length is 14 residues. This CDR3 is CSVLLAGGLGTQYF. As DNA, the CDR3 is TGCAGCGTTCTCCTAGCGGGGGGGCTAGGGACGCAGTATTTT.

Many counts were recorded for this clone. V is TRBV7-8 and J is TRBJ1-3, with no clear D. The CDR3 runs 13 residues. Looked up from germline, CDR1 is SGHVS and CDR2 is FQNEAQ. The ends were cut back, 5 bases at V and 4 bases at J, with 9 bases in the middle. This chain's CDR3 is CASSLRFGNTIYF. The CDR3 DNA reads TGTGCCAGCAGCCTCCGGTTCGGAAACACCATATATTTT.

The chain has TRBV6-5 and TRBJ1-1; 9 bases are a match to TRBD1. V gave up 7 bases and J gave up 11 bases; unmatched junction bases: 5. The CDR3 length is 11 residues. Germline CDR1 and CDR2: MNHEY and SVGAGI. The chain's CDR3 is CASKTQGAAFF. The DNA of the CDR3 is TGTGCCAGCAAGACACAGGGGGCCGCTTTCTTT.

In this sample, this clone turned up a few times. The chain combines TRBV19 with TRBJ1-1; D call uncertain. The CDR3 runs 14 residues. Trimming removed 4 bases at V and 3 bases at J, with 12 bases between. CDR1 and CDR2 (germline): LNHDA, SQIVND (reference sequence). The CDR3 DNA is TGTGCCAGTAGTAACCTGTGGGCGGACACTGAAGCTTTCTTT. Its protein is CASSNLWADTEAFF.

This clone was observed a handful of times. CDR3 in amino acids: CASSPGPNQPQHF. Here the CDR3 DNA reads TGTGCCAGTAGTCCCGGCCCGAATCAGCCCCAGCATTTT. The gene calls are TRBV19 and TRBJ1-5; D uncertain. The germline V and J ends were trimmed by 5 bases and 4 bases, with 9 bases remaining between them. Germline V gene sequence: CDR1 LNHDA, CDR2 SQIVND (reference sequence). This CDR3 region has 13 residues.

The genes are TRBV2 and TRBJ2-3; D is ambiguous. Trimming took 4 bases from V and 6 from J, leaving 8 bases between them. CDR3 length equals 12 residues. From germline, CDR1 is SNHLY and CDR2 FYNNEI. The CDR3 spells CASSGSSDTQYF. Written as DNA, the CDR3 is TGTGCCAGCAGTGGCTCGTCGGATACGCAGTATTTT.

The chain recombines TRBV27 with TRBJ1-2; 9 nucleotides agree with TRBD1. The V segment lost 4 bases and the J segment 7 bases; nucleotides outside the gene matches: 10. Per the germline V gene, CDR1 is MNHEY and CDR2 is SMNVEV (reference sequence). This CDR3 has 15 amino acids. The CDR3 loop is CASSSRTGEVSGYTF. DNA of the CDR3: TGTGCCAGCAGTTCCCGGACAGGGGAAGTATCTGGCTACACCTTC.

The chain uses TRBV19 and TRBJ2-2, with 9 bases that match TRBD2. The germline gives CDR1 LNHDA, CDR2 SQIVND (reference sequence). With 5 bases clipped from V and 4 bases from J, the junction kept 5 bases outside the gene matches. The CDR3 runs to 15 residues. The CDR3 protein is CASSPRTSVTGELFF. CDR3 DNA: TGTGCCAGTAGTCCCCGGACTAGCGTCACCGGGGAGCTGTTTTTT.

The V gene is TRBV4-1, the J gene TRBJ1-2; tentative D call: TRBD1 (5 bases). The CDR3 is 16 residues long. Trimming took 0 bases from V and 5 from J, leaving 16 bases between them. The germline V gene encodes CDR1 MGHRA and CDR2 YSYEKL. Here the CDR3 reads CASSQDHGQGRYGYTF. The CDR3 nucleotides are TGCGCCAGCAGCCAAGATCACGGGCAGGGACGGTATGGCTACACCTTC.

This clone was counted ten times or more. The V and J genes are TRBV5-8 and TRBJ2-1; TRBD2 aligns across 10 bases. Unmatched junction bases numbered 7, after V lost 4 bases and J lost 6 bases. The CDR3 is made up of 15 amino acids. Germline values: CDR1 SGHTS, CDR2 YDEGEE. CDR3 sequence (DNA): TGTGCCAGCAGCATTAGCGGGGGGTCTTCCAATGAGCAGTTCTTC. This translates into CASSISGGSSNEQFF.

The chain employs TRBV11-2 and TRBJ2-1; 8 bases agree with TRBD2. V shed 1 base, J shed 5 bases, and the junction held 4 bases outside the gene matches. The CDR3 is 15 residues long. From germline, CDR1 is SGHAT and CDR2 FQNNGV. CDR3 bases: TGTGCCAGCAGCTTAGTAGGTAGCGGGAACAATGAGCAGTTCTTC. Translating gives CASSLVGSGNNEQFF.

The rearrangement joins TRBV6-5 to TRBJ1-2; D ambiguous. The CDR3 runs to 12 residues. V lost 5 bases and J lost 4, with 8 bases in between. Germline lookup yields CDR1 MNHEY and CDR2 SVGAGI. The CDR3 is CASSEIGYGYTF. DNA for the CDR3: TGTGCCAGCAGTGAAATTGGCTATGGCTACACCTTC.

This chain links TRBV5-1 with TRBJ1-2, with D possibly TRBD1 on 6 matching bases. CDR3 length equals 14 residues. CDR1 is SGHRS and CDR2 is YFSETQ in the germline V gene. V was cut by 3 bases and J by 0 bases, with 9 bases left in between. CDR3 loop: CASSWGQANYGYTF. CDR3 DNA: TGCGCCAGCAGCTGGGGACAAGCTAACTATGGCTACACCTTC.

The chain has TRBV6-5 and TRBJ1-1; a possible D gene is TRBD1 (5 bases). V was pared by 11 bases and J by 7 bases, with 20 bases between. CDR3 length equals 13 residues. Germline values: CDR1 MNHEY, CDR2 SVGAGI. CDR3 sequence: CAVSDGGRGEAFF. Here the CDR3 DNA reads TGTGCCGTCTCCGACGGGGGTCGGGGTGAAGCTTTCTTT.

V and J are TRBV7-2 and TRBJ1-2; 11 bases map to TRBD1. CDR1 and CDR2 (germline): SGHTA, FQGNSA. With 1 base clipped from V and 6 bases from J, the junction kept 1 base outside the gene matches. CDR3 size: 14 residues. CDR3 protein: CASSLGTGGDGYTF. DNA for the CDR3: TGTGCCAGCAGCTTAGGGACAGGGGGCGATGGCTACACCTTC.

The rearrangement uses TRBV14 and TRBJ2-5; weak D call: TRBD2 (6 bases). V lost 6 bases, J lost 4 bases, and 18 bases lay in between. The CDR3 has 15 residues. CDR1 and CDR2 (germline): SGHDN, FVKESK. Written as DNA, the CDR3 is TGTGCCAGCAGTTTTTTGCAGGGACTCGGAGAGACCCAGTACTTC. It codes for CASSFLQGLGETQYF.

This clone showed up just a few times. This CDR3 is CASSTGQGDNSPLHF. CDR3 in DNA: TGCGCCAGCAGCACGGGACAGGGAGATAATTCACCCCTCCACTTT. The chain carries TRBV5-1 and TRBJ1-6; 9 bases map to TRBD1. Per the germline V gene, CDR1 is SGHRS and CDR2 is YFSETQ. After removal of 4 bases from V and 5 bases from J, the junction contained 4 bases not matched to a gene. This CDR3 has 15 amino acids.

The J gene is TRBJ2-5, the V gene TRBV11-2; D gene ambiguous. Trimming removed 1 base at V and 6 bases at J, with 12 bases between. Per the germline V gene, CDR1 is SGHAT and CDR2 is FQNNGV. CDR3 length equals 14 residues. The CDR3 region is CASSLASGEKTQYF. CDR3 sequence (DNA): TGTGCCAGCAGCTTAGCGTCGGGTGAGAAGACCCAGTACTTC.

The chain combines TRBV6-5 with TRBJ1-5, with a weak D call TRBD1 (5 bases). The germline V gene encodes CDR1 MNHEY and CDR2 SVGAGI. The CDR3 is 13 amino acids. V was pared by 6 bases and J by 3 bases, with 9 bases between. Here the CDR3 DNA reads TGTGCCAGCAGGTCAGGGCTCAATCAGCCCCAGCATTTT. Its protein is CASRSGLNQPQHF.

The rearrangement uses TRBV25-1 and TRBJ2-3; no definite D call. Germline-derived CDR1 and CDR2 are MGHDK and SYGVNS. Trimming removed 4 bases at V and 6 bases at J, with 5 bases between. The CDR3 is 11 amino acids. CDR3 coding DNA: TGTGCCAGCAGTGTGAGGGATACGCAGTATTTT. Protein sequence: CASSVRDTQYF.

J is TRBJ2-6 and V is TRBV5-4; D may be TRBD2 (5 bases). CDR1 and CDR2 from the germline V gene are SGHNT and YYREEE (reference sequence). V shed 6 bases and J shed 3 bases, with 16 bases lying between them. The CDR3 is made up of 16 amino acids. This chain's CDR3 is CASMNGIGVGANVLTF. The CDR3 region has the DNA TGTGCCAGCATGAACGGGATCGGGGTTGGGGCCAACGTCCTGACTTTC.

This clone was seen a handful of times. Additional DNA sequences in this sample encode the identical CDR3. The chain links TRBV7-9 to TRBJ1-2, with D maybe TRBD1 (5 bases). The CDR3 covers 15 residues. Germline values: CDR1 SEHNR, CDR2 FQNEAQ (reference sequence). V was trimmed by 1 base and J by 4 bases, leaving 13 bases between them. This CDR3 is CASSLGSAGFYGYTF. The CDR3 coding sequence is TGTGCCAGCAGCTTAGGTTCGGCAGGGTTCTATGGCTACACCTTC.

The rearrangement links TRBV6-1 to TRBJ1-6; D unresolved. From germline, CDR1 is MNHNS and CDR2 SASEGT. The V gene lost 2 bases and the J gene lost 3 bases, with 8 bases spanning the gap. This CDR3 spans 15 amino acids. DNA for the CDR3: TGTGCCAGCAGTGAAAGGGAGAACTATAATTCACCCCTCCACTTT. Translated, it gives CASSERENYNSPLHF.